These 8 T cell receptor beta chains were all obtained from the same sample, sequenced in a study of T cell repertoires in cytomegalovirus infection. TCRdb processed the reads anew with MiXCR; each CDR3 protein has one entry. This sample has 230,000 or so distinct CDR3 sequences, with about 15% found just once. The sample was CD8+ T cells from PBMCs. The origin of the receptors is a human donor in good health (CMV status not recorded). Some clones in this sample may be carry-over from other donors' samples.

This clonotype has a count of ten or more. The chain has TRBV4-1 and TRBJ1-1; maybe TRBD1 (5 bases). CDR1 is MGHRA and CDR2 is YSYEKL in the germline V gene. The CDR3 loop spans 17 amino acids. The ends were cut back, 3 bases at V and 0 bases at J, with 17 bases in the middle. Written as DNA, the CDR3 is TGCGCCAGCAGCCAGGGGGACTTACCGCGAATGAACACTGAAGCTTTCTTT. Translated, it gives CASSQGDLPRMNTEAFF.

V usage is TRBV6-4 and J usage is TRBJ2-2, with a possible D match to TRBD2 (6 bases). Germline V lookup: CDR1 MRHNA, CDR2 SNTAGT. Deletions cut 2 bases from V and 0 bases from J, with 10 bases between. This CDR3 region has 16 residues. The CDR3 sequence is CASSDGGTANTGELFF. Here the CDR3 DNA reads TGTGCCAGCAGTGACGGGGGGACCGCGAACACCGGGGAGCTGTTTTTT.

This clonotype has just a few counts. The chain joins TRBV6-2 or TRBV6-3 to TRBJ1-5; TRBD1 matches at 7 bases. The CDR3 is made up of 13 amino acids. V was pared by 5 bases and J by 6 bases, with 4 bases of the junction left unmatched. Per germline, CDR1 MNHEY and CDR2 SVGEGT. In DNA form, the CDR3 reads TGTGCCAGCAGTCCCAGGGGGGGTCAGCCCCAGCATTTT. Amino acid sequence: CASSPRGGQPQHF.

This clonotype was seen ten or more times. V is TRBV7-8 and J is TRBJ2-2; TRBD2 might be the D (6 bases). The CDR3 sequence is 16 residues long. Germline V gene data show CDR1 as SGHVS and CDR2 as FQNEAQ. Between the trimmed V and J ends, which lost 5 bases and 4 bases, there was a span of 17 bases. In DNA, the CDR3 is TGTGCCAGCAGCCCTTCGGAGGGGACGAGCACCGGGGAGCTGTTTTTT. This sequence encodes CASSPSEGTSTGELFF.

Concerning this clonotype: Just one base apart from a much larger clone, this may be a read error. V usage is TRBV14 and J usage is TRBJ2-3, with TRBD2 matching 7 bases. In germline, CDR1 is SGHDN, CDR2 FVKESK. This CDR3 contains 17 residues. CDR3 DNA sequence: TGTGCCAGCAGCCAAGACCCAGCGGGGCTAAGCACAGATACGCGGTATTTT. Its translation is CASSQDPAGLSTDTRYF.

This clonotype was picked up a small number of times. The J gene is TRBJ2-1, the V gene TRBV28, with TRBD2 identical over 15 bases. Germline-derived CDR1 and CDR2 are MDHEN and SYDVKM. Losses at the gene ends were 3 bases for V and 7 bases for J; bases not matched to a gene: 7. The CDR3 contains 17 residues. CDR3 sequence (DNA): TGTGCCAGCAGTTTTTTCGGGACTAGCGGGGGGCCAAATGAGCAGTTCTTC. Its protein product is CASSFFGTSGGPNEQFF.

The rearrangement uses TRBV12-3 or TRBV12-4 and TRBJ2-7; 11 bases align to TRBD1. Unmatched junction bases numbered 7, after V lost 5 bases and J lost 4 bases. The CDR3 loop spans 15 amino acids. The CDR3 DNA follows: TGTGCCAGCAGTACAGGGGACAGGGGGACGTACGAGCAGTACTTC. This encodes CASSTGDRGTYEQYF.

Here the CDR3 reads CASRRTSGASYNEQFF. The CDR3 DNA reads TGTGCCAGTAGGAGGACTAGCGGAGCCTCCTACAATGAGCAGTTCTTC. The chain combines TRBV19 with TRBJ2-1; 10 bases line up with TRBD2. V lost 6 bases to trimming and J lost 0 bases; unmatched junction nucleotides: 5. CDR1 and CDR2 from the germline V gene are LNHDA and SQIVND (reference sequence). The CDR3 runs 16 residues.